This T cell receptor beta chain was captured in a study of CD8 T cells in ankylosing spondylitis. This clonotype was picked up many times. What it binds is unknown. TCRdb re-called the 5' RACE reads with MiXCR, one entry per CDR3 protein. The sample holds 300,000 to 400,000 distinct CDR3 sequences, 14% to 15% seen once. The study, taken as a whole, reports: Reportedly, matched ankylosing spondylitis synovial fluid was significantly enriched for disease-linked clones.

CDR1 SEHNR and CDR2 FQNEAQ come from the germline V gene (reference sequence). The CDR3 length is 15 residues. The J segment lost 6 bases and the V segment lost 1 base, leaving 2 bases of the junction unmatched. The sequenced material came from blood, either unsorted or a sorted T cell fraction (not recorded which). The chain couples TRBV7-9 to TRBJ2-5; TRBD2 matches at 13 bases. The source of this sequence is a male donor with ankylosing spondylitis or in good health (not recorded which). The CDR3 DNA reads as TGTGCCAGCAGCTTAGTAGGGACTAGCGGGAAGACCCAGTACTTC. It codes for CASSLVGTSGKTQYF.